This T cell receptor beta chain was identified in a study of CXCR3-negative and CXCR3-positive naive CD8 T cells (dated by TCRdb to about 2019). Regarding the complete study: Roughly 130 million TRB reads were obtained in total, roughly 1.5 +/- 0.3 million reads per library. The diversity and physicochemical repertoire analyses included ten to eleven donors pooled from two independent experiments. Naive subsets from a handful of donors and memory cells from 3 donors were included in the TRBV-TRBJ cluster analysis.

Counted from cysteine to phenylalanine, this CDR3 has 15 amino acids. A DNA sequence was not provided. Sequences SGHVS (CDR1) and FNYEAQ (CDR2) are obtained from the germline V gene. For every CD8+ T cell subset, hundreds of thousands of cells were flow-sorted straight into RLT lysis buffer, and each subset was sorted in triplicate. To exclude memory contaminants, naive CD8+ T cells were stringently defined as CD45RO-CCR7+CD27+CD95-. Peripheral blood mononuclear cells were isolated from buffy coats using standard density gradient centrifugation. A FACSAria III was used to flow-sort naive CD8+ T cells into CXCR3-negative and CXCR3-positive populations. Total RNA was extracted from sorted cells with an RNeasy Mini Kit. Findings and caveats that apply to the study as a whole: Comparably high repertoire diversity was found in both naive subsets, whereas much lower repertoire diversity was found in memory CD8+ T cells. Compared with CXCR3-negative naive cells, CXCR3-positive naive cells had TRB CDR3s with higher hydrophobicity (lower Kidera factor 4), lower energy, and higher strength and volume indices. Because surface CD5, which is linked to self-reactivity in mice, was comparable between the naive subsets, TCR interaction strength was also inferred from TRB CDR3 physicochemical properties. Because CXCR3 expression was partially decreased after cryopreservation, freshly isolated PBMCs were used for most assays. Naive CXCR3-negative and CXCR3-positive cells from the same donor showed similar TRBV-TRBJ usage, whereas memory cells showed distinct patterns.

This sample was sequenced with a NextSeq 550. The Human TCR Profiling Kit (MiLaboratory) was used to prepare UMI-labeled 5' RACE TRB cDNA libraries. The full amount of extracted RNA was used for cDNA synthesis, and the full amount of resulting cDNA was used for PCR amplification. The libraries were made side by side, with each library going through the same number of PCR cycles. In the authors' own workflow: With a minimum of two reads required per UMI, MIGEC and MiXCR pulled out about 57,000 +/- 9,900 unique UMI-labeled TRB cDNA molecules from each library. Each library averaged about 40,000 +/- 10,000 functional in-frame TRB CDR3 nucleotide clonotypes without stop codons. After each sample was downsampled to 5000 UMI-labeled TRB molecules, VDJtools was used to calculate diversity metrics such as normalized Shannon-Wiener and Chao1. VDJtools computed clonotype-size-weighted physicochemical properties of the central five CDR3 residues: interaction energy, strength, volume and Kidera factor 4. Through TCRdb reprocessing, the reads give one entry per CDR3 protein sequence; DNA is omitted. It is TCRdb's table, rather than the study itself, that gives the V and J calls and clone size. The sample table on file contains tens of thousands of distinct CDR3 sequences. Jointly, the top ten make up around 0.58% of the sample.

Turning to this clonotype: Its binding antigen is unknown.

The source material was naive CXCR3+ CD8+ T cells from blood. According to the study, the label for this sample's cell subset or site signals: CD45RO-CCR7+CD27+CD95- naive CD8+ T cells expressing CXCR3 (TNR3+). The chain employs TRBV7-6 and TRBJ1-2. This sequence originates from a human donor in good health. Some clones in this sample may be carry-over from other donors' samples. For the CDR3, the sequence is CASSLVGGLDYGYTF.